What follows are 20 T cell receptor beta chains derived from one specimen sequenced in a study of OX40 agonist ivuxolimab in advanced cancers. The repertoire was sequenced with immunoSEQ multiplex PCR; TCRdb's copy has only in-frame clones and lacks some. The profile shows tens of thousands of clones, roughly 80% of them singletons. The starting material was CD4+ or CD8+ T cells sorted from blood, obtained in a trial of the OX40 agonist ivuxolimab. These receptors originate from an adult with an advanced solid tumor such as melanoma, head and neck, liver or kidney cancer.

The chain is built from TRBV6-1 and TRBJ1-4; D ambiguous. The CDR3 runs to 15 residues. CDR1 and CDR2 from the germline V gene are MNHNS and SASEGT. The ends were cut back, 2 bases at V and 8 bases at J, with 15 bases in the middle. CDR3 coding DNA: TGTGCCAGCAGTGAAAGGTCATTCGGGAGGGAAAAACTGTTTTTT. This codes for CASSERSFGREKLFF.

The chain uses TRBV11-2 and TRBJ2-5, with a tentative D call TRBD2 (6 bases). V lost 4 bases, J lost 3 bases, and 12 bases lay in between. The CDR3 has 14 residues. In germline, CDR1 is SGHAT, CDR2 FQNNGV. This CDR3 is CASSYNRGKETQYF. The CDR3 DNA sequence: TGTGCCAGCAGCTACAACCGGGGGAAAGAGACCCAGTACTTC. The full variable domain, rest sourced from reference TRBV11-2 and TRBJ2-5, is EAGVAQSPRYKIIEKRQSVAFWCNPISGHATLYWYQQILGQGPKLLIQFQNNGVVDDSQLPKDRFSAERLKGVDSTLKIQPAKLEDSAVYLCASSYNRGKETQYFGPGTRLLVL.

The rearrangement links TRBV19 to TRBJ2-3; 8 bases fit TRBD1. V lost 6 bases to trimming and J lost 2 bases; unmatched junction nucleotides: 1. Germline V gene data show CDR1 as LNHDA and CDR2 as SQIVND (reference sequence). This CDR3 contains 13 residues. CDR3 nucleotide sequence: TGTGCCAGTAGGGACAGGGTCACAGATACGCAGTATTTT. Protein sequence: CASRDRVTDTQYF. Full variable domain (rest looked up from reference TRBV19 and TRBJ2-3): DGGITQSPKYLFRKEGQNVTLSCEQNLNHDAMYWYRQDPGQGLRLIYYSQIVNDFQKGDIAEGYSVSREKKESFPLTVTSAQKNPTAFYLCASRDRVTDTQYFGPGTRLTVL.

This chain links TRBV7-3 with TRBJ2-3; D is possibly TRBD2 (6 bases). Trimming left V 5 bases short and J 6 bases short, with 15 bases between. CDR3 length: 14 amino acids. The germline V gene encodes CDR1 SGHTA and CDR2 FQGTGA. This chain's CDR3 is CASSPSYAGDTQYF. The CDR3 nucleotides read TGTGCCAGCAGCCCCAGCTACGCGGGGGATACGCAGTATTTT.

CDR3 in DNA: TGTGCCAGCAGTCCCGGGCTGGGCACAGATACGCAGTATTTT. This codes for CASSPGLGTDTQYF. The genes are TRBV27 and TRBJ2-3; D is unclear. From germline, CDR1 is MNHEY and CDR2 SMNVEV (reference sequence). Trimming pared 5 bases from V and 1 base from J, leaving 10 bases between. The CDR3 contains 14 residues.

This chain joins TRBV28 and TRBJ1-2; TRBD1 is a possible D gene (6 bases). Germline V lookup: CDR1 MDHEN, CDR2 SYDVKM. The CDR3 consists of 13 residues. The V end lost 5 bases, the J end lost 6 bases, and 13 bases lay between the germline ends. CDR3 protein: CASSAQGPHGYTF. The DNA of the CDR3 is TGTGCCAGCAGTGCTCAGGGGCCACATGGCTACACCTTC.

J is TRBJ2-3 and V is TRBV20-1; no definite D call. Trimming pared 3 bases from V and 2 bases from J, leaving 3 bases between. This CDR3 spans 11 amino acids. Looked up from germline, CDR1 is DFQATT and CDR2 is SNEGSKA (reference sequence). The CDR3 here is CSARNTDTQYF. Here the CDR3 DNA reads TGCAGTGCTAGGAACACAGATACGCAGTATTTT.

V usage is TRBV5-4 and J usage is TRBJ2-4; TRBD2 matches at 14 bases. V lost 3 bases to trimming and J lost 8 bases; unmatched junction nucleotides: 7. CDR1 and CDR2 from the germline V gene are SGHNT and YYREEE (reference sequence). The CDR3 is 16 amino acids. The DNA of the CDR3 is TGTGCCAGCAGCTCCCCTGGACTAGCGGGGGGAGACATTCAGTACTTC. Residues: CASSSPGLAGGDIQYF. The full variable domain, rest sourced from reference TRBV5-4 and TRBJ2-4, is ETGVTQSPTHLIKTRGQQVTLRCSSQSGHNTVSWYQQALGQGPQFIFQYYREEENGRGNFPPRFSGLQFPNYSSELNVNALELDDSALYLCASSSPGLAGGDIQYFGAGTRLSVL.

CDR3 nucleotides: TGTGCCAGCAGCGAGTTGGCGGGAGGCTCCAGGGAGCAGTACGTC. Translation: CASSELAGGSREQYV. The chain joins TRBV5-5 to TRBJ2-7, with 8 bases fitting TRBD2. The junction had 13 bases not matched to a gene; V was cut back by 4 bases and J by 7 bases. Germline-derived CDR1 and CDR2 are SGHKS and YYEKEE (reference sequence). This CDR3 contains 15 residues.

This clone occurred once. The genes are TRBV29-1 and TRBJ2-7; 7 nucleotides align to TRBD1. Trimming cost V 4 bases and J 3 bases; bases outside gene matches: 3. CDR1 and CDR2 from the germline V gene are SQVTM and ANQGSEA. The CDR3 runs 12 residues. In DNA form, the CDR3 reads TGCAGCGTTGGACAGGGTGGCTACGAGCAGTACTTC. This sequence encodes CSVGQGGYEQYF.

This sequence joins TRBV11-2 and TRBJ2-1, with 7 bases that match TRBD2. The CDR3 is made up of 14 amino acids. V was clipped by 4 bases and J by 6 bases; unmatched bases: 6. Germline V CDR1 and CDR2: SGHAT, FQNNGV. CDR3 sequence: CASSSLGTTNEQFF. The CDR3 DNA sequence: TGTGCCAGCAGCTCCCTCGGGACTACCAATGAGCAGTTCTTC.

The rearrangement uses TRBV18 and TRBJ1-1, with a possible D match to TRBD1 (6 bases). V was cut by 5 bases and J by 5 bases, with 15 bases left in between. CDR3 length equals 14 residues. Germline assignment: CDR1 KGHSH and CDR2 LQKENI. CDR3 coding DNA: TGTGCCAGCTCAACGACAGTCCAGGGGACTGAAGCTTTCTTT. This codes for CASSTTVQGTEAFF.

This clone was detected a few times. The V call is TRBV27, the J call TRBJ1-5; D uncertain. The CDR3 runs to 15 residues. Germline CDR1 MNHEY, CDR2 SMNVEV (reference sequence). V was clipped by 6 bases and J by 0 bases, with 12 bases between them. CDR3 residues: CASSIKSNSNQPQHF. CDR3 DNA sequence: TGTGCCAGCAGCATTAAGAGTAATAGCAATCAGCCCCAGCATTTT.

The V gene is TRBV10-3, the J gene TRBJ2-1, with TRBD2 matching 7 bases. Per the germline V gene, CDR1 is ENHRY and CDR2 is SYGVKD. This CDR3 comprises 16 residues. V lost 2 bases and J lost 2; bases outside the gene matches: 6. For the CDR3, the DNA is TGTGCCATCAGTGAGGGTGCTAGCGGAGCCTACAATGAGCAGTTCTTC. It is translated as CAISEGASGAYNEQFF.

The chain has TRBV7-8 and TRBJ2-7; 7 bases align to TRBD2. V gave up 6 bases and J gave up 7 bases; unmatched junction bases: 15. This CDR3 comprises 15 residues. Per the germline V gene, CDR1 is SGHVS and CDR2 is FQNEAQ. As DNA, the CDR3 is TGTGCCAGCAGGGGACGGACGGGGGGTGCAGGGGAGCAGTACTTC. This gives the protein CASRGRTGGAGEQYF.

The chain couples TRBV30 to TRBJ2-7, with 10 bases that match TRBD2. Germline loops: CDR1 GTSNPN, CDR2 SVGIG (reference sequence). V was pared by 2 bases and J by 6 bases, with 10 bases of the junction left unmatched. The CDR3 extends over 15 amino acids. The CDR3 region has the DNA TGTGCCTGGAGTAGAATGGCTAGCGGGAGCCTCGAGCAGTACGTC. Amino acids: CAWSRMASGSLEQYV.

The rearrangement joins TRBV14 to TRBJ2-7, with TRBD1 matching 7 bases. V lost 5 bases to trimming and J lost 0 bases; unmatched junction nucleotides: 4. Germline loops: CDR1 SGHDN, CDR2 FVKESK. This CDR3 has 14 amino acids. The CDR3 DNA sequence: TGTGCCAGCAGCACTCGACAGGGCTCCTACGAGCAGTACTTC. This codes for CASSTRQGSYEQYF.

In nucleotides, the CDR3 is TGCGCCAGCAGCCAACATTTGGCTGTCGCGTACGAGCAGTACTTC. It encodes CASSQHLAVAYEQYF. V and J are TRBV4-1 and TRBJ2-7, with D unresolved. Deletions cut 2 bases from V and 4 bases from J, with 15 bases between. Germline CDR1 MGHRA, CDR2 YSYEKL. The CDR3 has 15 amino acids.

The chain employs TRBV30 and TRBJ2-2; D is ambiguous. Germline V gives CDR1 GTSNPN, CDR2 SVGIG (reference sequence). Trimming left V 2 bases short and J 10 bases short, with 2 bases between. The CDR3 length is 9 residues. Written as DNA, the CDR3 is TGTGCCTGGAGTAAGGAGCTGTTTTTT. Its translation: CAWSKELFF.

This clone has a handful of counts. J is TRBJ2-2 and V is TRBV5-1; a possible D gene is TRBD1 (5 bases). Germline V gene lookup returns CDR1 SGHRS and CDR2 YFSETQ. This CDR3 is 14 amino acids long. V was clipped by 1 base and J by 1 base, with 5 bases between them. The DNA of the CDR3 is TGCGCCAGCAGCTTGACAGGGAACACCGGGGAGCTGTTTTTT. Translated, it gives CASSLTGNTGELFF.